The clone carrying this TCR beta chain was detected a few times. After removal of 1 base from V and 3 bases from J, the junction contained 5 bases not matched to a gene. Germline CDR1 and CDR2: SQVTM and ANQGSEA. The CDR3 sequence is 16 residues long. This specimen comes from a study of T cell changes during pregnancy in multiple sclerosis. The data were produced by immunoSEQ multiplex PCR, yet TCRdb's version contains in-frame clones alone and is incomplete. The sample gives tens of thousands of clones, around 92% of which show up once; about 0.6% is in the top ten. The chain employs TRBV29-1 and TRBJ2-3; 12 positions agree with TRBD1. Source: CD4+ T cells from peripheral blood mononuclear cells, taken after pregnancy. The clonotype originates from a female donor with multiple sclerosis, enrolled in a pregnancy study. The chain's CDR3 is CSVEGLGQGATDTQYF. In DNA form, the CDR3 reads TGCAGCGTTGAAGGCCTGGGACAGGGGGCAACAGATACGCAGTATTTT.